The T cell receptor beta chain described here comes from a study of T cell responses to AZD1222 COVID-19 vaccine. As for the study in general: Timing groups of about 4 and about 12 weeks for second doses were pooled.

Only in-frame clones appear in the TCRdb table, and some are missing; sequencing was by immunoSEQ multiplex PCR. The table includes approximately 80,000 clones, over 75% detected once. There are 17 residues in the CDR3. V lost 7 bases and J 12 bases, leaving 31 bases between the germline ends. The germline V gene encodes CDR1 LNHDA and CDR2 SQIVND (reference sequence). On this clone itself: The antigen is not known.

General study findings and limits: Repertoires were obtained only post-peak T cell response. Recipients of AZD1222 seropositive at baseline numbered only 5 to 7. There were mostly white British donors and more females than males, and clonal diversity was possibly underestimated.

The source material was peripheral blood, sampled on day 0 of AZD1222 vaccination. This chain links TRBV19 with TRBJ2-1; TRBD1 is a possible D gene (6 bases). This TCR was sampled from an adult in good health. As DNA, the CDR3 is TGTGCCAGTACTTCCCGGTGGGGGCGCGTCGCGTCGCCGAGGCAGTTCTTC. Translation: CASTSRWGRVASPRQFF.